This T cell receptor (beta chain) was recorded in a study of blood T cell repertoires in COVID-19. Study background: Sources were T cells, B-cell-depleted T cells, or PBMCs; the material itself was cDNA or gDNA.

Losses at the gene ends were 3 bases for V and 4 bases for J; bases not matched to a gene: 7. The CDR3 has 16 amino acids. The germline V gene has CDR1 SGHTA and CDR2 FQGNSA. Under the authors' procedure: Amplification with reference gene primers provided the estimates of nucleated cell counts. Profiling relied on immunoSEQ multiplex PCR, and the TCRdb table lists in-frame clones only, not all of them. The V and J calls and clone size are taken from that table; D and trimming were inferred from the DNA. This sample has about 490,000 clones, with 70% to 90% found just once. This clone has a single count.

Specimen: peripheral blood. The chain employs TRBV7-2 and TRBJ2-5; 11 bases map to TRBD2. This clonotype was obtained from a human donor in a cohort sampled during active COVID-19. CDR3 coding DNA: TGTGCCAGCAGCTTCCAACTAGCGGGAGTGGGAGAGACCCAGTACTTC. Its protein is CASSFQLAGVGETQYF.